The clone carrying this T cell receptor beta chain was counted a single time. V was trimmed by 5 bases and J by 6 bases, leaving 11 bases between them. The CDR3 totals 11 residues. CDR1 and CDR2 from the germline V gene are GTSNPN and SVGIG (reference sequence). Profiling relied on immunoSEQ multiplex PCR, and the TCRdb table lists in-frame clones only, not all of them. Among over 200,000 clones listed, roughly four fifths were seen once. This specimen comes from a study of blood T cell repertoires in COVID-19. The chain uses TRBV30 and TRBJ2-7; TRBD1 is a possible D gene (5 bases). The sequencing input was peripheral blood. This TCR came from a woman between 40 and 55 years old with acute or convalescent COVID-19. The CDR3 reads CAWDSLGEQYF. The CDR3 DNA is TGTGCCTGGGACAGCCTAGGCGAGCAGTACTTC.